The present TCR beta chain was sequenced within a study of shared clonotypes between healthy human individuals (dated by TCRdb to about 2020). Background for the entire study: A couple of women and a few men aged 18 to 49 years were included in the cohort. For each donor, CD4 naive and CD4 memory were each given three plates, CD8 naive was given two plates, and CD8 memory was given one plate. To estimate repertoire size and how much clonotype sharing occurs between individuals, the study deeply sequenced the blood TCR repertoires of 4 to 6 healthy adults. Different laboratories and diverse techniques were used to prepare libraries and sequence TCR repertoires, to increase sequencing depth and limit assay-specific biases. Each donor's leukapheresis produced roughly between about 0.8 and 8.9 billion PBMCs.

What the authors observed across the whole study: The genetic and exposure-history diversity represented was limited by the small number of donors. Naive subsets generally had larger estimated clonotype richness than memory subsets did. When several donors were compared, the shared fraction of clonotypes was about 5% for naive CD4, more than 3% for naive CD8, more than 2% for memory CD4, and 0.35% to 0.4% for memory CD8. Compared with non-shared clonotypes, the clonotypes found in all four sorted-subset donors had higher generation probabilities. Even with the large sequencing depth, rarefaction of the sorted-subset datasets indicated that sequencing was incomplete. Pairwise subsampling indicated that sequencing depth was expected to affect the degree of clonotype sharing among donors. Sampling was limited to blood, and TCR repertoires in tissue likely differ from TCR repertoires in blood.

Using the deep immunoSEQ assay, multiplex PCR amplified TCR CDR3 regions from genomic DNA. Genomic DNA extracted from each cell subset was distributed evenly over all wells of several immunoSEQ 96-well plates, and each plate served as one replicate. For sorted subsets, roughly 200 ng of genomic DNA, equivalent to roughly 30,000 T cell genomes, went into each replicate PCR. Purified libraries were measured with a Qubit 3.0 fluorometer, size-checked on a Bioanalyzer 2100, and measured again with the KAPA Library Quantification kit. Each immunoSEQ 96-well plate was sequenced on its own single-read 150-cycle Illumina NextSeq 550 flow cell. From the authors' description of their analysis: Because only junctional sequences without quality scores were contained in the immunoSEQ output, filtering matching that applied to full-length reads could not be performed. To assign V/J genes and CDR3, sequences were annotated using PyIR, a Python wrapper for IgBLAST v1.9, with IMGT germline references. Any read was removed if the V/J assignment was weak (E-value above 1e-6), the CDR3 was missing, or the read contained stop codons, out-of-frame junctions, or ambiguous translated residues. A V3J clonotype was defined by an identical inferred V gene, J gene, and CDR3 amino acid sequence. Percentage overlap between repertoires was computed as shared unique clonotypes divided by the size of the smaller repertoire. RTK rarefaction, the Chao1 estimator, and Recon v2.1 estimates of unobserved clonotypes were used to assess repertoire richness. Generation probabilities for all TCRbeta clonotypes obtained by the gDNA method from a handful of donors were computed using OLGA. TCRdb re-hosts the immuneACCESS table, in-frame sequences only. Its copies lack some clones; in the studies checked, an unresolved V gene accounts for under half of them, and the cause for the rest is not known. V, J and clone size reflect that table, while D and trimming were determined from the DNA. This sample lists approximately 810,000 clones; 90% to 95% were detected once. Around 24% of the sample is in the top ten clones.

The cysteine opens and the phenylalanine closes a CDR3 of 14 amino acids. Here the CDR3 DNA is all that survives: 42 bases in frame from base 1. The germline V gene (reference sequence) specifies SEHNR as CDR1 and FQNEAQ as CDR2. Unmatched junction bases come to 5, with V trimmed by 5 bases and J by 2 bases. CD8 naive samples consisted of CD45RO-negative cells that were positively selected for CCR7, yielding a CD45RA+CCR7+ population without TemRA cells. The donors were healthy, HIV-negative adults who had no recently reported acute infections or vaccinations. Every donor was a Caucasian adult living in Nashville, Tennessee, USA. Blood was collected by leukapheresis, and PBMCs were isolated by Ficoll-Histopaque density gradient centrifugation and then cryopreserved in liquid nitrogen vapor phase. Purity and quantity of every magnetically sorted T cell population were checked by analytical flow cytometry. Genomic DNA was isolated from each sorted fraction and quantified by UV absorbance on a Nanodrop 2000c.

With respect to this clone: Its antigen specificity is not known. The input lacks base qualities; no much larger clone sits a single base away. Other DNA sequences from this sample encode an identical CDR3 as well.

The sequencing input was naive CD8+ T cells sorted from blood. Sample cell subset or site, as interpreted from the label and publication: CD45RA+CCR7+. This clonotype originated in a man aged 30-40 years in good health. The chain is made from TRBV7-9 and TRBJ2-7; the central 8 bases match TRBD1. CDR3 protein: CASSPRQGPYEQYF. The sequenced DNA is TGTGCCAGCAGCCCCCGACAGGGGCCCTACGAGCAGTACTTC.